The 18 T cell receptor beta chains below were found in one sample sequenced in a study of blood T cell repertoires in COVID-19. Data came from immunoSEQ multiplex PCR; TCRdb stores just in-frame clones and leaves some out. This sample has 45,000 to 55,000 clones, with roughly 84% found just once. The specimen sequenced was peripheral blood. The receptors were gathered from a middle-aged man with active COVID-19.

The rearrangement uses TRBV19 and TRBJ1-1; 8 bases align to TRBD1. J gave up 1 base and V 3 bases, and 4 bases lay outside the gene matches. CDR1 is LNHDA, CDR2 SQIVND, per germline (reference sequence). This CDR3 region has 15 residues. CDR3 nucleotide sequence: TGTGCCAGTAGTATCAGAGGACAGGGGAACACTGAAGCTTTCTTT. Translation gives CASSIRGQGNTEAFF. Supplemented by reference TRBV19 and TRBJ1-1, the full variable domain reads DGGITQSPKYLFRKEGQNVTLSCEQNLNHDAMYWYRQDPGQGLRLIYYSQIVNDFQKGDIAEGYSVSREKKESFPLTVTSAQKNPTAFYLCASSIRGQGNTEAFFGQGTRLTVV.

The V and J genes are TRBV7-3 and TRBJ2-7; 7 bases are a match to TRBD2. Germline V gene lookup returns CDR1 SGHTA and CDR2 FQGTGA. Trimming cost V 0 bases and J 3 bases; bases outside gene matches: 14. The CDR3 is made up of 18 amino acids. The CDR3 reads CASSLTWKNSGDNYEQYF. CDR3 in DNA: TGTGCCAGCAGCTTAACGTGGAAGAACAGCGGGGATAACTACGAGCAGTACTTC.

The rearrangement links TRBV9 to TRBJ1-2; 7 bases align to TRBD1. Per the germline V gene, CDR1 is SGDLS and CDR2 is YYNGEE. With 3 bases clipped from V and 3 bases from J, the junction kept 5 bases outside the gene matches. The CDR3 extends over 14 amino acids. The CDR3 DNA reads TGTGCCAGCAGCGGGGCAGGGGGGTACTATGGCTACACCTTC. Amino acids: CASSGAGGYYGYTF.

V usage is TRBV9 and J usage is TRBJ2-4; 8 bases agree with TRBD1. This CDR3 comprises 13 residues. J gave up 9 bases and V 4 bases, and 6 bases lay outside the gene matches. Germline loops: CDR1 SGDLS, CDR2 YYNGEE. This CDR3 reads CASSTDRVGIQYF. In DNA form, the CDR3 reads TGTGCCAGCAGCACGGACAGGGTAGGCATTCAGTACTTC.

This chain connects TRBV3-1 (or the pseudogene TRBV3-2) to TRBJ2-3; D ambiguous. The germline V gene encodes CDR1 LGHDT and CDR2 YNNKEL (reference sequence). V was cut by 5 bases and J by 0 bases, with 18 bases left in between. The CDR3 totals 17 residues. Written as DNA, the CDR3 is TGTGCCAGCAGCTCCCGTGAACAAACCGCTAGCACAGATACGCAGTATTTT. This sequence encodes CASSSREQTASTDTQYF.

J is TRBJ2-7 and V is TRBV28, with 8 nucleotides matching TRBD1. CDR1 is MDHEN, CDR2 SYDVKM, per germline. The CDR3 length is 15 residues. Losses at the gene ends were 6 bases for V and 1 base for J; bases not matched to a gene: 8. CDR3 sequence: CASSVGTGDSYEQYF. The CDR3 DNA reads as TGTGCCAGCAGCGTTGGGACAGGAGATTCCTACGAGCAGTACTTC.

This clone was recorded only once. The chain links TRBV11-2 to TRBJ1-1; tentative D call: TRBD1 (6 bases). Trimming stripped 1 base from V and 11 bases from J, with 17 bases between. Per germline, CDR1 SGHAT and CDR2 FQNNGV. The CDR3 contains 14 residues. DNA for the CDR3: TGTGCCAGCAGCTTAGTAAGGGGGACAATGCCTGCTTTCTTT. Protein: CASSLVRGTMPAFF.

J is TRBJ2-1 and V is TRBV7-2, with D possibly being TRBD2 (7 bases). The CDR3 loop spans 17 amino acids. The V end was cut by 5 bases, the J end by 3 bases, with 20 bases between. Germline loops: CDR1 SGHTA, CDR2 FQGNSA. CDR3 in DNA: TGTGCCAGCAGCGCGGGTCTAGGGGGGGGCCTCTACAATGAGCAGTTCTTC. This encodes CASSAGLGGGLYNEQFF.

The chain links TRBV5-1 to TRBJ2-2; D unresolved. CDR3 length: 17 amino acids. Germline V gene data show CDR1 as SGHRS and CDR2 as YFSETQ. The V end lost 2 bases, the J end lost 6 bases, and 20 bases lay between the germline ends. Here the CDR3 DNA reads TGCGCCAGCAGCTTTCTGGAAAGGCCTAGTGGTGCCGGGGAGCTGTTTTTT. It translates to CASSFLERPSGAGELFF. The full variable domain, with the rest looked up from reference TRBV5-1 and TRBJ2-2, is KAGVTQTPRYLIKTRGQQVTLSCSPISGHRSVSWYQQTPGQGLQFLFEYFSETQRNKGNFPGRFSGRQFSNSRSEMNVSTLELGDSALYLCASSFLERPSGAGELFFGEGSRLTVL.

The rearrangement links TRBV4-2 to TRBJ2-5, with D possibly TRBD1 on 5 matching bases. CDR1 and CDR2 from the germline V gene are LGHNA and YNFKEQ. The CDR3 has 17 residues. Trimming took off 0 bases at V and 1 base at J, with 15 bases between the two ends. The CDR3 nucleotides read TGTGCCAGCAGCCAAGATCTGTTTTTGACAGTCCAAGAGACCCAGTACTTC. Translated: CASSQDLFLTVQETQYF.

This sequence joins TRBV9 and TRBJ2-3, with D perhaps TRBD2 (7 bases). The germline gives CDR1 SGDLS, CDR2 YYNGEE. V gave up 0 bases and J gave up 1 base, with 15 bases separating them. The CDR3 is made up of 17 amino acids. CDR3 in amino acids: CASSVDHRAGGTDTQYF. The CDR3 nucleotides read TGTGCCAGCAGCGTAGATCACAGGGCGGGAGGCACAGATACGCAGTATTTT.

The rearrangement uses TRBV11-3 and TRBJ2-7; TRBD1 aligns across 9 bases. The germline CDR1 and CDR2 sequences are SGHNT and YENEEA. The CDR3 is 14 residues long. V lost 4 bases and J lost 3; bases outside the gene matches: 4. The CDR3 coding sequence is TGTGCCAGCAGCTCCGACAGGGGGGACTACGAGCAGTACTTC. Translated, it gives CASSSDRGDYEQYF. Supplemented by reference TRBV11-3 and TRBJ2-7, the full variable domain reads EAGVVQSPRYKIIEKKQPVAFWCNPISGHNTLYWYLQNLGQGPELLIRYENEEAVDDSQLPKDRFSAERLKGVDSTLKIQPAELGDSAVYLCASSSDRGDYEQYFGPGTRLTVT.

The CDR3 region has the DNA TGTGCCAGCAGCCCAGGGTGGTCCCTCTATGGCTACACCTTC. Its protein is CASSPGWSLYGYTF. The chain uses TRBV5-8 and TRBJ1-2; perhaps TRBD1 as D (5 bases). The ends were cut back, 4 bases at V and 4 bases at J, with 14 bases in the middle. Germline V CDR1 and CDR2: SGHTS, YDEGEE. CDR3 length equals 14 residues.

This chain links TRBV4-2 with TRBJ1-2, with D perhaps TRBD1 (6 bases). V was pared by 1 base and J by 1 base, with 19 bases between. The length of the CDR3 is 18 residues. Germline V gene lookup returns CDR1 LGHNA and CDR2 YNFKEQ. As DNA, the CDR3 is TGTGCCAGCAGCCAAGTAGGACCTAGGGACACCTTTAACTATGGCTACACCTTC. Amino acids: CASSQVGPRDTFNYGYTF.

The chain joins TRBV15 to TRBJ1-6; unclear D gene. Trimming stripped 0 bases from V and 10 bases from J, with 10 bases between. CDR3 length: 14 residues. In germline, CDR1 is LNHNV, CDR2 YYDKDF (reference sequence). CDR3 nucleotide sequence: TGTGCCACCAGCAGAGAACGGGTAGAGTCACCCCTCCACTTT. This codes for CATSRERVESPLHF.

The V call is TRBV6-2 or TRBV6-3, the J call TRBJ1-6; 7 nucleotides align to TRBD1. V dropped 2 bases and J dropped 4; count of bases not matched to a gene: 8. Germline V gene sequence: CDR1 MNHEY, CDR2 SVGEGT. CDR3 size: 17 residues. In DNA, the CDR3 is TGTGCCAGCAGTTACCTGGACCCAGGGGGATATAATTCACCCCTCCACTTT. Its protein product is CASSYLDPGGYNSPLHF.

The V gene is TRBV28, the J gene TRBJ1-6; no clear D gene. The CDR3 length is 12 residues. Trimming stripped 4 bases from V and 5 bases from J, with 3 bases between. In germline, CDR1 is MDHEN, CDR2 SYDVKM. The CDR3 sequence: CASSSHNSPLHF. In nucleotides, the CDR3 is TGTGCCAGCAGTTCTCATAATTCACCCCTCCACTTT. Using reference TRBV28 and TRBJ1-6 for the parts outside the CDR3, the full variable domain is DVKVTQSSRYLVKRTGEKVFLECVQDMDHENMFWYRQDPGLGLRLIYFSYDVKMKEKGDIPEGYSVSREKKERFSLILESASTNQTSMYLCASSSHNSPLHFGNGTRLTVT.

The chain uses TRBV7-2 and TRBJ1-2; 9 bases fit TRBD1. The ends lost 5 bases at V and 8 bases at J; junction bases unmatched: 6. The CDR3 consists of 13 residues. Germline assignment: CDR1 SGHTA and CDR2 FQGNSA. CDR3 sequence (DNA): TGTGCCAGCAGCCAGGACAGGGGAGAGGGCTACACCTTC. Translation gives CASSQDRGEGYTF.